These 26 T cell receptor beta chains came from one sample sequenced in a study of blood T cell repertoires in COVID-19 (dated by TCRdb to 2019 to 2021). The library was prepared using the immunoSEQ multiplex PCR assay. TCRdb limited this immuneACCESS table to in-frame rearrangements with V and J called. A share of clones is missing; checked studies link under half to unresolved V genes, and the rest is unexplained. The sample profile shows 25,000 to 35,000 clones; more than 70% of them were found once. The top ten constitute approximately 21% of the sample. Sequencing was done on a sample of peripheral blood. Source of these receptors: a boy between 2 and 10 years old with active or convalescent COVID-19.

The chain combines TRBV9 with TRBJ2-7; 8 positions agree with TRBD1. The CDR3 extends over 13 amino acids. With 4 bases clipped from V and 2 bases from J, the junction kept 2 bases outside the gene matches. CDR1 and CDR2 (germline): SGDLS, YYNGEE. CDR3 protein: CASSSQGAYEQYF. The CDR3 DNA reads as TGTGCCAGCAGCTCACAGGGGGCCTACGAGCAGTACTTC.

The CDR3 DNA is TGTGCCAGCCGCGGGACAGGCCTTTATCAGCCCCAGCATTTT. Protein: CASRGTGLYQPQHF. This chain joins TRBV6-5 and TRBJ1-5; 8 bases match TRBD1. V lost 8 bases, J lost 5 bases, and 8 bases stayed unmatched. This CDR3 is built from 14 residues. Germline CDR1 MNHEY, CDR2 SVGAGI.

This clone was observed once. This chain uses TRBV7-9 with TRBJ2-7, with a tentative D call TRBD2 (5 bases). Trimming stripped 4 bases from V and 7 bases from J, with 11 bases between. Germline CDR1 and CDR2: SEHNR and FQNEAQ (reference sequence). The CDR3 is made up of 12 amino acids. In DNA, the CDR3 is TGTGCCAGCAGCTCTTATGGGAGTGAGCAGTACGTC. This gives the protein CASSSYGSEQYV.

V and J are TRBV3-1 (or the pseudogene TRBV3-2) and TRBJ2-7, with TRBD2 identical over 11 bases. This CDR3 has 16 amino acids. The V gene's germline CDR1 is LGHDT and CDR2 YNNKEL (reference sequence). J lost 2 bases, V lost 6 bases, and 9 bases had no gene match. The CDR3: CASSRTGLAGAYEQYF. The DNA of the CDR3 is TGTGCCAGCAGTCGAACAGGACTAGCGGGTGCCTACGAGCAGTACTTC.

The rearrangement links TRBV15 to TRBJ2-6, with D perhaps matching TRBD1 (6 bases). CDR1 is LNHNV and CDR2 is YYDKDF in the germline V gene (reference sequence). The CDR3 is 17 residues long. The germline V and J ends were trimmed by 5 bases and 2 bases, with 16 bases remaining between them. CDR3 residues: CATSGSNRAAGANVLTF. The DNA for the CDR3 is TGTGCCACCAGCGGATCTAACAGGGCGGCTGGGGCCAACGTCCTGACTTTC.

This chain joins TRBV5-8 and TRBJ1-4, with 10 bases identical to TRBD1. CDR1 and CDR2 (germline): SGHTS, YDEGEE. The CDR3 runs 15 residues. The V and J ends lost 0 bases and 7 bases, in that order; junction bases with no gene match: 3. CDR3: CASSLAGTGAEKLFF. CDR3 nucleotide sequence: TGTGCCAGCAGCTTGGCCGGGACAGGGGCTGAAAAACTGTTTTTT.

The rearrangement uses TRBV6-6 and TRBJ2-1; 9 nucleotides match TRBD2. CDR3 length equals 14 residues. Germline values: CDR1 MNHNY, CDR2 SVGAGI (reference sequence). V lost 7 bases to trimming and J lost 5 bases; unmatched junction nucleotides: 6. For the CDR3, the DNA is TGTGCCAGCACCCTCCTAGCGGGGAACAATGAGCAGTTCTTC. This gives the protein CASTLLAGNNEQFF.

V is TRBV7-8 and J is TRBJ2-7; 7 positions match TRBD1. V lost 6 bases to trimming and J lost 6 bases; unmatched junction nucleotides: 11. CDR1 and CDR2 (germline): SGHVS, FQNEAQ. The CDR3 extends over 14 amino acids. The CDR3 region is CASSDPVGGGEQYF. The CDR3, as DNA: TGTGCCAGCAGTGACCCCGTAGGGGGCGGCGAGCAGTACTTC. The entire variable domain, with the rest obtained from reference TRBV7-8 and TRBJ2-7, is as follows: GAGVSQSPRYKVAKRGQDVALRCDPISGHVSLFWYQQALGQGPEFLTYFQNEAQLDKSGLPSDRFFAERPEGSVSTLKIQRTQQEDSAVYLCASSDPVGGGEQYFGPGTRLTVT.

By frequency in the sample, this clone is medium-sized. The rearrangement uses TRBV5-5 and TRBJ2-1; 8 bases map to TRBD2. Germline V lookup: CDR1 SGHKS, CDR2 YYEKEE (reference sequence). Trimming took 4 bases from V and 15 from J; bases not matched to a gene: 18. The CDR3 covers 15 residues. The DNA for the CDR3 is TGTGCCAGCAGCCCCCCCGTTGAGCGGGGGAAGGGTATGTTCTTC. It translates to CASSPPVERGKGMFF.

CDR3 protein: CASGTEEKLFF. For the CDR3, the DNA is TGCGCCAGCGGGACAGAGGAAAAACTGTTTTTT. The V gene is TRBV10-2, the J gene TRBJ1-4; 7 positions agree with TRBD1. V lost 8 bases, J lost 8 bases, and 2 bases stayed unmatched. The CDR3 length is 11 residues. The germline V gene encodes CDR1 WSHSY and CDR2 SAAADI.

The chain has TRBV5-1 and TRBJ1-1, with D maybe TRBD1 (6 bases). The germline V gene has CDR1 SGHRS and CDR2 YFSETQ. The CDR3 has 13 residues. V lost 4 bases to trimming and J lost 3 bases, with 10 bases between them. In DNA form, the CDR3 reads TGCGCCAGCAGCCGGGGGGGCGACACTGAAGCTTTCTTT. Residues: CASSRGGDTEAFF.

The rearrangement joins TRBV11-2 to TRBJ1-1; the D is unclear. Germline CDR1 and CDR2: SGHAT and FQNNGV. Trimming took 5 bases from V and 7 from J, leaving 20 bases between them. The CDR3 extends over 15 amino acids. This chain's CDR3 is CASSPPSSKEREAFF. The CDR3 DNA is TGTGCCAGCAGCCCCCCTTCTTCGAAAGAGCGTGAAGCTTTCTTT.

Comment on this clone: Germline is not matched at one junction end, which may reflect a read error. This chain uses TRBV5-6 with TRBJ2-7, with D tentatively TRBD2 (6 bases). Per germline, CDR1 SGHDT and CDR2 YYEEEE. CDR3 length: 15 amino acids. The CDR3 region has the DNA TGTGCCAGCAGATTGGGACTGGGTGTTGGCTACGAGCAGTACTTC. Protein product: CASRLGLGVGYEQYF.

A few counts support this clone. The V call is TRBV6-2 or TRBV6-3, the J call TRBJ1-2, with TRBD1 identical over 10 bases. CDR1 MNHEY and CDR2 SVGEGT come from the germline V gene. The CDR3 sequence is 13 residues long. The V and J ends lost 5 bases and 7 bases, in that order; junction bases with no gene match: 4. As DNA, the CDR3 is TGTGCCAGCAGTCGACAGGGGGCGAGTGGCTACACCTTC. Residues: CASSRQGASGYTF.

J is TRBJ1-2 and V is TRBV28, with TRBD1 matching over 11 bases. J was trimmed by 5 bases and V by 2 bases; bases with no gene match: 4. CDR3 length equals 15 residues. Germline CDR1 and CDR2: MDHEN and SYDVKM. CDR3 in DNA: TGTGCCAGCAGTTTAGGGACAGGGGGGAATTATGGCTACACCTTC. Protein product: CASSLGTGGNYGYTF.

This sequence joins TRBV11-2 and TRBJ2-7; unclear D gene. V lost 2 bases, J lost 3 bases, and 5 bases lay in between. Germline assignment: CDR1 SGHAT and CDR2 FQNNGV. CDR3 size: 12 residues. The CDR3 region has the DNA TGTGCCAGCAGCTTACCCAGCTACGAGCAGTACTTC. Translated: CASSLPSYEQYF.

The V gene is TRBV27, the J gene TRBJ2-2, with TRBD2 identical over 7 bases. The trim removed 3 bases at V and 3 bases at J, leaving 7 bases unmatched. Germline V lookup: CDR1 MNHEY, CDR2 SMNVEV (reference sequence). CDR3 length: 16 residues. The CDR3 bases are TGTGCCAGCAGTTTGGCTTGGGCGGGGGACACCGGGGAGCTGTTTTTT. Its protein is CASSLAWAGDTGELFF.

The V call is TRBV10-2, the J call TRBJ2-3; D might be TRBD1 (5 bases). CDR3 length equals 13 residues. The V end lost 6 bases, the J end lost 6 bases, and 13 bases lay between the germline ends. The germline CDR1 and CDR2 sequences are WSHSY and SAAADI. CDR3 loop: CASRQDGLDTQYF. The CDR3 nucleotides are TGCGCCAGCAGACAGGACGGGCTCGATACGCAGTATTTT.

The chain has TRBV3-1 (or the pseudogene TRBV3-2) and TRBJ1-2; tentative D call: TRBD1 (6 bases). The CDR3 has 14 residues. The V end was cut by 0 bases, the J end by 5 bases, with 10 bases between. The germline V gene has CDR1 LGHDT and CDR2 YNNKEL (reference sequence). CDR3 sequence (DNA): TGTGCCAGCAGCCAAGATGACAGGAGGTATGGCTACACCTTC. This sequence encodes CASSQDDRRYGYTF.

V gene TRBV2 combines with J gene TRBJ2-5; 10 nucleotides line up with TRBD2. The V gene's germline CDR1 is SNHLY and CDR2 FYNNEI. Trimming at V came to 7 bases and at J to 5 bases, leaving 7 bases not matched to a gene. This CDR3 has 14 amino acids. CDR3 loop: CASKERGGRETQYF. The DNA of the CDR3 is TGTGCCAGCAAAGAGCGGGGGGGTAGGGAGACCCAGTACTTC.

The chain employs TRBV7-2 and TRBJ2-1; D is possibly TRBD2 (5 bases). Per germline, CDR1 SGHTA and CDR2 FQGNSA. CDR3 length: 15 residues. The V and J ends lost 0 bases and 0 bases respectively, with 6 bases between them. CDR3 region: CASSLAGSSYNEQFF. CDR3 bases: TGTGCCAGCAGCTTAGCGGGGAGCTCCTACAATGAGCAGTTCTTC.

The rearrangement links TRBV7-8 to TRBJ2-3; tentatively, D is TRBD2 (6 bases). CDR1 SGHVS and CDR2 FQNEAQ come from the germline V gene. V gave up 4 bases and J gave up 5 bases, with 25 bases separating them. This CDR3 spans 18 amino acids. The DNA for the CDR3 is TGTGCCAGCAGCTCCGGATTAGTGAGGGGACTCATGATAGATACGCAGTATTTT. It specifies CASSSGLVRGLMIDTQYF.

V and J are TRBV2 and TRBJ2-7, with TRBD1 identical over 12 bases. The CDR3 is 16 residues long. Unmatched junction bases numbered 11, after V lost 8 bases and J lost 3 bases. Germline CDR1 is SNHLY and CDR2 is FYNNEI. The CDR3 here is CASRITGTGGGYEQYF. In DNA, the CDR3 is TGTGCCAGCCGAATAACCGGGACAGGGGGCGGCTACGAGCAGTACTTC.

The rearrangement joins TRBV6-4 to TRBJ1-6; D is undetermined. The CDR3 is 13 residues long. Trimming removed 7 bases at V and 3 bases at J, with 7 bases between. From germline, CDR1 is MRHNA and CDR2 SNTAGT. The CDR3 spells CASTGDYNSPLHF. The CDR3 DNA follows: TGTGCCAGCACCGGGGACTATAATTCACCCCTCCACTTT.

The chain carries TRBV5-1 and TRBJ1-1, with no clear D. The CDR3 consists of 14 residues. The ends were cut back, 0 bases at V and 1 base at J, with 7 bases in the middle. CDR1 and CDR2 from the germline V gene are SGHRS and YFSETQ. The CDR3 DNA follows: TGCGCCAGCAGCTTGGCCGCACAGAACACTGAAGCTTTCTTT. Its protein is CASSLAAQNTEAFF.

The rearrangement joins TRBV30 to TRBJ2-7; 7 bases map to TRBD1. Looked up from germline, CDR1 is GTSNPN and CDR2 is SVGIG (reference sequence). Trimming took 4 bases from V and 6 from J; bases not matched to a gene: 12. The CDR3 sequence is 14 residues long. Written as DNA, the CDR3 is TGTGCCTGGACCTTAGGGGGCAGTCTTACCGAGCAGTACTTC. Translated: CAWTLGGSLTEQYF. The complete variable domain, with remaining parts taken from reference TRBV30 and TRBJ2-7, reads SQTIHQWPATLVQPVGSPLSLECTVEGTSNPNLYWYRQAAGRGLQLLFYSVGIGQISSEVPQNLSASRPQDRQFILSSKKLLLSDSGFYLCAWTLGGSLTEQYFGPGTRLTVT.